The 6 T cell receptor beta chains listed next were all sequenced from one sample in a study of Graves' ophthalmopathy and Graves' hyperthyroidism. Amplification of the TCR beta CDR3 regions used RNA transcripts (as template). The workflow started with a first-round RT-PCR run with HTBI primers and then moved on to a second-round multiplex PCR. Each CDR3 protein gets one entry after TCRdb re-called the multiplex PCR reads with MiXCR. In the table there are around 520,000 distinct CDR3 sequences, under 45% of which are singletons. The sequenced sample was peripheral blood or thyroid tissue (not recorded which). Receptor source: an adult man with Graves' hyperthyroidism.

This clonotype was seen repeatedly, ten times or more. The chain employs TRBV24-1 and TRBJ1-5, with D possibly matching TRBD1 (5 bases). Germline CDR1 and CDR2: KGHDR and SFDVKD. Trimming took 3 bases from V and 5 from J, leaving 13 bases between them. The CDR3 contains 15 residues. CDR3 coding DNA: TGTGCCACCAGTGATAATGGGGCAGGTTATCAGCCCCAGCATTTT. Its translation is CATSDNGAGYQPQHF.

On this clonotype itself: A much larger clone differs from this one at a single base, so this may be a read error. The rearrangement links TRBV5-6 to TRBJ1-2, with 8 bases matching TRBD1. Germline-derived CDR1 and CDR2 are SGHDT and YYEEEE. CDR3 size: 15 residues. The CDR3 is CACSLRTGYLYGYTF. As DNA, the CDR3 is TGTGCCTGCAGTTTGAGGACAGGGTACCTCTATGGCTACACCTTC.

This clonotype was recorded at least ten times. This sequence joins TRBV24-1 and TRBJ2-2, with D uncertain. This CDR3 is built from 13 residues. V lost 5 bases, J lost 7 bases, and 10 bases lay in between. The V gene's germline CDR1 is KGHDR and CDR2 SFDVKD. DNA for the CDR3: TGTGCCACCAGTGCCTTGGGCGTCGGGGAGCTGTTTTTT. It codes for CATSALGVGELFF.

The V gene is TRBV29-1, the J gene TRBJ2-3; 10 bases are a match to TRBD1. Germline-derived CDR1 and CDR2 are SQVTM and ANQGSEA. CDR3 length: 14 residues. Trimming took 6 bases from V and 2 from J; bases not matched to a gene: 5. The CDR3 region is CSVRDRGLTDTQYF. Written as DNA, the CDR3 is TGCAGCGTCCGTGACAGGGGGCTCACAGATACGCAGTATTTT.

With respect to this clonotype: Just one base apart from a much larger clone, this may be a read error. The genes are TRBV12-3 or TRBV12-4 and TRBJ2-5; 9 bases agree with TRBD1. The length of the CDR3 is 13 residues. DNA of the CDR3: TGTGCCAGCAGGACAGGGGGTAGAGAGGCCCAGTACTTC. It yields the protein CASRTGGREAQYF.

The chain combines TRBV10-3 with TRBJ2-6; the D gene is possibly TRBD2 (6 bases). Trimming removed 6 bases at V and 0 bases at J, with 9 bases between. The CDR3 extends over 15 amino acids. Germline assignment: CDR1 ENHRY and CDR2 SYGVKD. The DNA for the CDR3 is TGTGCCATCAGGGAGGGTTCCTCTGGGGCCAACGTCCTGACTTTC. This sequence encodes CAIREGSSGANVLTF.